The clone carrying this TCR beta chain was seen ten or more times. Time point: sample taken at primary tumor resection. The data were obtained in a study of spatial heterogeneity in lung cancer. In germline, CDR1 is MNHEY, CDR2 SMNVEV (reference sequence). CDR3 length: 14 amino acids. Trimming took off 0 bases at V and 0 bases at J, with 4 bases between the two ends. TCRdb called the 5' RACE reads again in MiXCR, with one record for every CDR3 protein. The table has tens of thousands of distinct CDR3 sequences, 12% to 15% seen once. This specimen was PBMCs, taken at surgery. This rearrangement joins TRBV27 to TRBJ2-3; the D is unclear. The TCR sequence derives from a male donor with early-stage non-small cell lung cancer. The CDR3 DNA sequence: TGTGCCAGCAGTTTATCGGGAAGCACAGATACGCAGTATTTT. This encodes CASSLSGSTDTQYF.